Following are 26 T cell receptor beta chains from one sample sequenced in a study of cytomegalovirus exposure and HLA in healthy donors. PCR amplification relied on 60 Vbeta primers (plus 13 Jbeta primers). The protocol was immunoSEQ multiplex PCR, while the TCRdb copy is restricted to in-frame clones and leaves out a portion. The profile covers fewer than 200,000 clones, with approximately 84% appearing a single time and over 0.2% taken by the ten largest. Sequencing input: PBMCs. The receptors come from a girl in the first two years of life in good health and CMV-seronegative.

This clone was seen a few times. This chain uses TRBV19 with TRBJ2-7, with 8 bases matching TRBD2. Germline V lookup: CDR1 LNHDA, CDR2 SQIVND (reference sequence). The CDR3 length is 15 residues. The V segment lost 1 base and the J segment 2 bases; nucleotides outside the gene matches: 4. The CDR3 coding sequence is TGTGCCAGTAGTATAGGTCGGGGGGGGACCTACGAGCAGTACTTC. Its protein is CASSIGRGGTYEQYF.

The chain is built from TRBV5-1 and TRBJ2-1; the match to TRBD2 covers 7 bases. CDR1 SGHRS and CDR2 YFSETQ come from the germline V gene. This CDR3 comprises 13 residues. Trimming took 4 bases from V and 10 from J; bases not matched to a gene: 8. The CDR3 coding sequence is TGCGCCAGCAGCCCGGGGACTATTGGCGAGCAGTTCTTC. This sequence encodes CASSPGTIGEQFF.

The V gene is TRBV5-1, the J gene TRBJ2-5, with TRBD1 matching over 11 bases. Germline V gene data show CDR1 as SGHRS and CDR2 as YFSETQ. J gave up 5 bases and V 0 bases, and 9 bases lay outside the gene matches. The CDR3 extends over 17 amino acids. The CDR3 sequence is CASSLAPGQGARETQYF. The CDR3 DNA sequence: TGCGCCAGCAGCTTGGCTCCTGGACAGGGGGCGAGGGAGACCCAGTACTTC.

The DNA for the CDR3 is TGTGCCAGCAGGACAGAAGGGGATGGCTACACCTTC. It codes for CASRTEGDGYTF. The chain uses TRBV2 and TRBJ1-2; TRBD1 might be the D (5 bases). With 6 bases removed from V and 6 bases from J, the gap between germline ends came to 11 bases. CDR1 and CDR2 (germline): SNHLY, FYNNEI. CDR3 size: 12 residues.

V is TRBV30 and J is TRBJ2-1, with 9 positions matching TRBD1. J was trimmed by 2 bases and V by 3 bases; bases with no gene match: 2. CDR3 length: 14 amino acids. The V gene's germline CDR1 is GTSNPN and CDR2 SVGIG (reference sequence). CDR3 residues: CAWSRDRAYNEQFF. In DNA, the CDR3 is TGTGCCTGGAGCCGGGACAGGGCCTACAATGAGCAGTTCTTC.

This sequence joins TRBV6-1 and TRBJ2-1; 12 positions match TRBD2. J gave up 0 bases and V 4 bases, and 1 base lay outside the gene matches. Germline CDR1 MNHNS, CDR2 SASEGT. The CDR3 contains 16 residues. CDR3 sequence (DNA): TGTGCCAGCAGTGTACTAGCGGGAGGCTCCTACAATGAGCAGTTCTTC. Translating gives CASSVLAGGSYNEQFF.

The chain carries TRBV9 and TRBJ2-2; 9 nucleotides agree with TRBD2. The CDR3 spans 15 residues. V gave up 2 bases and J gave up 5 bases; unmatched junction bases: 4. Germline CDR1 and CDR2: SGDLS and YYNGEE. CDR3 protein: CASSVALAGTGELFF. The DNA of the CDR3 is TGTGCCAGCAGCGTGGCCCTAGCGGGGACCGGGGAGCTGTTTTTT.

The chain combines TRBV23-1 with TRBJ2-7, with D perhaps matching TRBD1 (5 bases). TRBV23-1 counts as an open reading frame of uncertain function. V gave up 2 bases and J gave up 0 bases, with 14 bases separating them. The CDR3 is 16 residues long. The CDR3: CASSQERDSYSYEQYF. CDR3 in DNA: TGCGCCAGCAGTCAAGAAAGAGACAGTTACTCCTACGAGCAGTACTTC.

This chain joins TRBV27 and TRBJ2-5; D is undetermined. Trimming pared 6 bases from V and 5 bases from J, leaving 16 bases between. CDR1 is MNHEY and CDR2 is SMNVEV in the germline V gene (reference sequence). The CDR3 is 14 amino acids. The CDR3 loop reads CASSLGGTRETQYF. CDR3 bases: TGTGCCAGCAGCCTGGGTGGTACGAGGGAGACCCAGTACTTC.

The chain recombines TRBV19 with TRBJ2-7; 13 bases are shared with TRBD2. This CDR3 contains 16 residues. Germline CDR1 and CDR2: LNHDA and SQIVND (reference sequence). Trimming at V came to 6 bases and at J to 2 bases, leaving 7 bases not matched to a gene. The CDR3 loop is CASRGPGLAGAYEQYF. The CDR3 nucleotides read TGTGCCAGTAGGGGGCCAGGACTAGCGGGAGCCTACGAGCAGTACTTC. The full variable domain, with the rest looked up from reference TRBV19 and TRBJ2-7, is DGGITQSPKYLFRKEGQNVTLSCEQNLNHDAMYWYRQDPGQGLRLIYYSQIVNDFQKGDIAEGYSVSREKKESFPLTVTSAQKNPTAFYLCASRGPGLAGAYEQYFGPGTRLTVT.

The V call is TRBV18, the J call TRBJ1-1; 9 bases agree with TRBD1. V lost 5 bases to trimming and J lost 5 bases; unmatched junction nucleotides: 6. The germline gives CDR1 KGHSH, CDR2 LQKENI. This CDR3 has 14 residues. CDR3 sequence (DNA): TGTGCCAGCTCAGTGGACAGGGGAGGTACTGAAGCTTTCTTT. This encodes CASSVDRGGTEAFF.

This chain links TRBV5-8 with TRBJ2-1; 8 bases match TRBD2. Unmatched junction bases numbered 6, after V lost 4 bases and J lost 3 bases. CDR1 and CDR2 from the germline V gene are SGHTS and YDEGEE. This CDR3 is 15 amino acids long. CDR3 residues: CASSQRELGYNEQFF. CDR3 in DNA: TGTGCCAGCAGCCAGCGGGAGTTAGGCTACAATGAGCAGTTCTTC.

The J gene is TRBJ1-2, the V gene TRBV18; 8 bases align to TRBD1. The V gene's germline CDR1 is KGHSH and CDR2 LQKENI. CDR3 length equals 15 residues. V trimming: 2 bases; J trimming: 4 bases; junction bases outside the gene matches: 6. CDR3 DNA sequence: TGTGCCAGCTCACCAAGGACAGGGAAGAGCTATGGCTACACCTTC. Its translation is CASSPRTGKSYGYTF.

Only a few counts were recorded for this clone. This CDR3 reads CASSVTGVLDTEAFF. The CDR3 DNA is TGTGCCAGCAGCGTAACAGGGGTGCTAGACACTGAAGCTTTCTTT. The chain has TRBV9 and TRBJ1-1; 7 bases match TRBD1. Trimming cost V 1 base and J 3 bases; bases outside gene matches: 6. The V gene's germline CDR1 is SGDLS and CDR2 YYNGEE. This CDR3 contains 15 residues. Using reference TRBV9 and TRBJ1-1 for the parts outside the CDR3, the full variable domain is DSGVTQTPKHLITATGQRVTLRCSPRSGDLSVYWYQQSLDQGLQFLIQYYNGEERAKGNILERFSAQQFPDLHSELNLSSLELGDSALYFCASSVTGVLDTEAFFGQGTRLTVV.

This clone was picked up one time. This sequence joins TRBV5-8 and TRBJ1-2, with 8 nucleotides matching TRBD1. Germline V gene data show CDR1 as SGHTS and CDR2 as YDEGEE. CDR3 length: 15 residues. With 3 bases clipped from V and 4 bases from J, the junction kept 8 bases outside the gene matches. As DNA, the CDR3 is TGTGCCAGCAGCTATACAGGGGGAAGGGTCTATGGCTACACCTTC. Its translation is CASSYTGGRVYGYTF.

The J gene is TRBJ2-7, the V gene TRBV5-6; a possible D gene is TRBD2 (6 bases). Trimming shortened V by 4 bases and J by 0 bases, and 17 bases separated the two germline ends. The germline gives CDR1 SGHDT, CDR2 YYEEEE. This CDR3 comprises 16 residues. The CDR3: CASSPHSGTLSYEQYF. The CDR3 nucleotides read TGTGCCAGCAGCCCGCATTCAGGGACTCTCTCCTACGAGCAGTACTTC.

The V call is TRBV9, the J call TRBJ2-7; 9 nucleotides match TRBD1. This CDR3 has 14 residues. Germline CDR1 SGDLS, CDR2 YYNGEE. V dropped 2 bases and J dropped 3; count of bases not matched to a gene: 3. Here the CDR3 reads CASSVTGGDYEQYF. The DNA for the CDR3 is TGTGCCAGCAGCGTCACAGGGGGCGACTACGAGCAGTACTTC.

In its sample, this clone was seen a few times. This chain uses TRBV4-1 with TRBJ2-1; 8 positions match TRBD2. Germline CDR1 MGHRA, CDR2 YSYEKL. The CDR3 sequence is 16 residues long. J was trimmed by 4 bases and V by 5 bases; bases with no gene match: 10. For the CDR3, the DNA is TGCGCCAGCAGCTACATGACTAGCGTGGGGTACAATGAGCAGTTCTTC. As protein: CASSYMTSVGYNEQFF.

The V and J genes are TRBV12-5 and TRBJ2-5; no firm D call. Germline-derived CDR1 and CDR2 are LGHNT and FRNRAP. Trimming removed 4 bases from V and 1 base from J, with 10 bases in between. The CDR3 totals 14 residues. The CDR3 DNA sequence: TGTGCTAGTGGTTCACGACTTATCCAAGAGACCCAGTACTTC. It codes for CASGSRLIQETQYF. The full variable domain, its missing parts supplied by reference TRBV12-5 and TRBJ2-5, is DARVTQTPRHKVTEMGQEVTMRCQPILGHNTVFWYRQTMMQGLELLAYFRNRAPLDDSGMPKDRFSAEMPDATLATLKIQPSEPRDSAVYFCASGSRLIQETQYFGPGTRLLVL.

The CDR3 loop reads CASSLGRVWGYTF. CDR3 bases: TGTGCCAGCAGCTTGGGCAGGGTCTGGGGCTACACCTTC. V gene TRBV5-8 combines with J gene TRBJ1-2; D might be TRBD1 (5 bases). The CDR3 loop spans 13 amino acids. Germline assignment: CDR1 SGHTS and CDR2 YDEGEE. Trimming left V 0 bases short and J 8 bases short, with 11 bases between.

This clone was found once. One end of the junction varies from germline; a read error may be responsible. V and J are TRBV7-9 and TRBJ1-2; TRBD1 might be the D (6 bases). The CDR3 has 14 amino acids. Germline CDR1 SEHNR, CDR2 FQNEAQ (reference sequence). CDR3 sequence (DNA): TGTTCCAGCAGCACCCCCCAGGGGATCTATGGCTACACCTTC. It yields the protein CSSSTPQGIYGYTF.

The chain recombines TRBV4-1 with TRBJ2-2, with 7 nucleotides matching TRBD2. With V trimmed by 1 base and J by 0 bases, 5 bases remained unmatched. CDR3 length: 17 residues. Germline loops: CDR1 MGHRA, CDR2 YSYEKL. CDR3 coding DNA: TGCGCCAGCAGCCAAGCCGGGACTATCACGAACACCGGGGAGCTGTTTTTT. Its translation is CASSQAGTITNTGELFF.

This clone was counted once. The gene calls are TRBV29-1 and TRBJ1-2; 9 nucleotides agree with TRBD1. CDR1 and CDR2 from the germline V gene are SQVTM and ANQGSEA. V gave up 6 bases and J gave up 0 bases; unmatched junction bases: 8. CDR3 length: 15 amino acids. Written as DNA, the CDR3 is TGCAGCGTAGCCCGGGACAGGGTCCCTAACTATGGCTACACCTTC. Its protein product is CSVARDRVPNYGYTF.

The genes are TRBV2 and TRBJ2-5; 9 bases map to TRBD2. Per the germline V gene, CDR1 is SNHLY and CDR2 is FYNNEI. J gave up 3 bases and V 6 bases, and 8 bases lay outside the gene matches. This CDR3 is built from 15 residues. CDR3 DNA: TGTGCCAGCAGGGCCGATTTAGCGGGGGAAGAGACCCAGTACTTC. Encoded protein: CASRADLAGEETQYF. The entire variable domain, with the rest obtained from reference TRBV2 and TRBJ2-5, is as follows: EPEVTQTPSHQVTQMGQEVILRCVPISNHLYFYWYRQILGQKVEFLVSFYNNEISEKSEIFDDQFSVERPDGSNFTLKIRSTKLEDSAMYFCASRADLAGEETQYFGPGTRLLVL.

The V and J genes are TRBV19 and TRBJ2-7, with TRBD2 identical over 7 bases. Trimming removed 1 base from V and 7 bases from J; junction bases left unmatched: 16. Germline V gene sequence: CDR1 LNHDA, CDR2 SQIVND (reference sequence). The CDR3 is 17 amino acids. The chain's CDR3 is CASSIGLAATEIGEQYF. CDR3 nucleotide sequence: TGTGCCAGTAGTATAGGGCTAGCGGCCACGGAAATAGGGGAGCAGTACTTC.

The V and J genes are TRBV4-1 and TRBJ2-3, with a weak D call TRBD2 (5 bases). The CDR3 covers 13 residues. V was cut by 0 bases and J by 9 bases, with 10 bases left in between. Germline V gene lookup returns CDR1 MGHRA and CDR2 YSYEKL. The CDR3 coding sequence is TGCGCCAGCAGCCAAGACGAGGGTTTCACGCAGTATTTT. Translation gives CASSQDEGFTQYF.